The rows below give T cell receptor beta chains drawn from one sample of a study of regulatory T cells in long-lasting Graves disease. TCRdb recomputed calls from the multiplex PCR reads with MiXCR, one row per CDR3 protein. This sample has 400,000 to 500,000 distinct CDR3 sequences, with 12% to 15% found just once. These data were also filed under a second study, of T cells in Graves' hyperthyroidism and ophthalmopathy.

The sequenced sample was peripheral blood mononuclear cells (PBMCs), obtained at new diagnosis, from a patient treated with antithyroid drugs. The receptors were sampled from a woman in her forties or fifties with Graves disease. Each CDR3 is given with its conserved first and last residue.

j_call v_call cdr3_aa
TRBJ2-5 TRBV7-6 CASSPYASQETQYF
TRBJ2-5 TRBV6-2/TRBV6-3 CASSEEGREETQYF
TRBJ2-3 TRBV7-9 CASSGRTTAGAFPEYF
TRBJ1-2 TRBV5-1 CASSLGLSVGTYGYTF
TRBJ2-1 TRBV5-1 CASSPGTEDVYNEQFF
TRBJ2-7 TRBV6-1 CASGLLYEQYF
TRBJ1-2 TRBV5-1 CASSVGQLYGYTF
TRBJ1-2 TRBV5-1 CASSSYRQGGYTF
TRBJ2-2 TRBV5-1 CASSRSPNTGELFF
TRBJ2-1 TRBV5-5 CASSSGLAGDIVTEQFF